Presented here are 2 T cell receptor beta chains from one specimen sequenced in a study of human T cells and chemical hapten exposure. TCRdb processed the RACE reads anew with MiXCR; each CDR3 protein has one entry. Among over 55,000 distinct CDR3 sequences listed, 11% were seen once. Time point defined: patch test 3, about 24 weeks after DPC sensitization. The sample's treatment: therapeutic diphenylcyclopropenone sensitization with weekly scalp DPC. The sample here was whole blood, taken in connection with sensitization to the hapten diphenylcyclopropenone (DPC). These receptors were obtained from a woman in her forties or fifties with alopecia areata. Some clones in this sample may be carry-over from other donors' samples.

The V and J genes are TRBV27 and TRBJ2-7, with D tentatively TRBD1 (5 bases). The CDR3 length is 16 residues. Germline loops: CDR1 MNHEY, CDR2 SMNVEV (reference sequence). V gave up 3 bases and J gave up 3 bases, with 18 bases separating them. The CDR3 region is CASSLRKTGNLYEQYF. CDR3 sequence (DNA): TGTGCCAGCAGTTTGAGGAAAACAGGAAATCTCTACGAGCAGTACTTC.

This clonotype was picked up a small number of times. The chain has TRBV5-4 and TRBJ2-7; D may be TRBD2 (5 bases). Germline assignment: CDR1 SGHNT and CDR2 YYREEE (reference sequence). The CDR3 contains 13 residues. V was pared by 3 bases and J by 1 base, with 8 bases between. CDR3 region: CASSSSGSYEQYF. The CDR3 DNA is TGTGCCAGCAGCTCGAGCGGATCCTACGAGCAGTACTTC. Using reference TRBV5-4 and TRBJ2-7 for the parts outside the CDR3, the full variable domain is ETGVTQSPTHLIKTRGQQVTLRCSSQSGHNTVSWYQQALGQGPQFIFQYYREEENGRGNFPPRFSGLQFPNYSSELNVNALELDDSALYLCASSSSGSYEQYFGPGTRLTVT.